This is a list of T cell receptor beta chains from one sample in a study of CD4 T cell repertoires in COVID-19. Profiling relied on immunoSEQ multiplex PCR, and the TCRdb table lists in-frame clones only, not all of them. The table records 60,000 to 90,000 clones, around four fifths of them present only once. Here the sequenced sample was CD4+ T cells from peripheral blood, taken after recovery from COVID-19. These receptors were obtained from a human donor who had COVID-19. Each CDR3 is given with its conserved first and last residue.

v_gene: TRBV7-9
CDR3aa: CASSYRFYYGQGKETQYF

v_gene: TRBV4-1
CDR3aa: CASSQLAGNQETQYF

v_gene: TRBV18
CDR3aa: CASSPRGYGDTQYF

v_gene: TRBV28
CDR3aa: CASSPWTGNTGELFF

v_gene: TRBV10-3
CDR3aa: CAIEAPSGYTF

v_gene: TRBV28
CDR3aa: CASRRYRDNTEAFF

v_gene: TRBV7-9
CDR3aa: CASSQSGREAETQYF

v_gene: TRBV6-4
CDR3aa: CASPRRSPLHF

v_gene: TRBV12-3/TRBV12-4
CDR3aa: CASSFTGAYEQYF

v_gene: TRBV10-3
CDR3aa: CAISDSTETRHRF

v_gene: TRBV2
CDR3aa: CASSATGAYEQYF

v_gene: TRBV18
CDR3aa: CASSPQGDTIYF

v_gene: TRBV18
CDR3aa: CASSPQGGDDHTEAFF

v_gene: TRBV6-5
CDR3aa: CASSTGTPGNTIYF

v_gene: TRBV3-1/TRBV3-2
CDR3aa: CASSRRDNPTNEKLFF

v_gene: TRBV6-2/TRBV6-3
CDR3aa: CASNPGVDTGELFF

v_gene: TRBV7-9
CDR3aa: CASSLETEQYF

v_gene: TRBV7-8
CDR3aa: CASSTRLWGVQPQHF

v_gene: TRBV28
CDR3aa: CASSLSQGVSMNTEAFF

v_gene: TRBV28
CDR3aa: CASSRGDKGRNEQYF